This T cell receptor beta chain was found in a study of shared clonotypes between healthy human individuals. For the study at large: With ages of 18 to 49, the donors were a couple of women and a few men. Study-level findings and limits: Clonotype sharing across donors was expected to vary with sequencing depth.

Remarks on this clone: Its antigen is still unknown.

Only in-frame clones appear in the TCRdb table, and some are missing; sequencing was by immunoSEQ multiplex PCR. The table records millions of clones, roughly 92% of them present only once. The germline V gene encodes CDR1 SGHAT and CDR2 FQNNGV. The CDR3 spans 15 residues. Unmatched junction bases numbered 3, after V lost 5 bases and J lost 1 base. The chain couples TRBV11-2 to TRBJ2-3, with TRBD2 matching over 10 bases. Sequencing was carried out using naive CD4+ T cells sorted from blood. Specified subset: CD45RA+ positively selected. The TCR sequence derives from a young man in good health. CDR3: CASSRTSGRTDTQYF. In DNA, the CDR3 is TGTGCCAGCAGCCGGACTAGCGGCCGCACAGATACGCAGTATTTT.